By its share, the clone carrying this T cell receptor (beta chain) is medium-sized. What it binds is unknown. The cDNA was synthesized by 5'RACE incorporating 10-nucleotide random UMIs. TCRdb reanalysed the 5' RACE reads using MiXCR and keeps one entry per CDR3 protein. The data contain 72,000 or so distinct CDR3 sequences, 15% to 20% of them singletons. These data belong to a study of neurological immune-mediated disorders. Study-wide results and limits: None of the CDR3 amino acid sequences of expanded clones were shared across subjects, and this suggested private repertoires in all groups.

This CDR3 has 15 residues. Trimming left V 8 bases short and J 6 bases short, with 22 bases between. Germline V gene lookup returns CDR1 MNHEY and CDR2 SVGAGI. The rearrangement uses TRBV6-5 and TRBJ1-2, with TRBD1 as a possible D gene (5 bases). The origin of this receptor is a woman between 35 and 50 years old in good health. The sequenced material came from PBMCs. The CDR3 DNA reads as TGTGCCAGCGGAGAGAGGGACGTAGGACCCAATGGCTACACCTTC. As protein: CASGERDVGPNGYTF.